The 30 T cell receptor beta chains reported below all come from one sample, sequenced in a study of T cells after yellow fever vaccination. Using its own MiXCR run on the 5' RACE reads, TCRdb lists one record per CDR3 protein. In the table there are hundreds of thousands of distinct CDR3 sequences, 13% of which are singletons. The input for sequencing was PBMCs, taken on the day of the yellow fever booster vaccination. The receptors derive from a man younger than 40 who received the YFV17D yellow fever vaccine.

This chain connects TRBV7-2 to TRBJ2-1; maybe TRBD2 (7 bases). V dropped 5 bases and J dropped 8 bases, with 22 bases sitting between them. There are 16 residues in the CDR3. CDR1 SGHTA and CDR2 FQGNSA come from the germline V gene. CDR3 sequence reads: CASSLLGGGIGYEQFF. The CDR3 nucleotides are TGTGCCAGCAGCCTATTAGGCGGGGGCATTGGGTATGAGCAGTTCTTC.

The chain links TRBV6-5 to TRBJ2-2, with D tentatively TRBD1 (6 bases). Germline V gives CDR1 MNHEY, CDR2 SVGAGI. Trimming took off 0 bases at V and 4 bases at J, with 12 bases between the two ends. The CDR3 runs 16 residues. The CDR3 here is CASSYSAGVLTGELFF. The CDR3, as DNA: TGTGCCAGCAGTTACTCAGCAGGGGTCCTCACCGGGGAGCTGTTTTTT.

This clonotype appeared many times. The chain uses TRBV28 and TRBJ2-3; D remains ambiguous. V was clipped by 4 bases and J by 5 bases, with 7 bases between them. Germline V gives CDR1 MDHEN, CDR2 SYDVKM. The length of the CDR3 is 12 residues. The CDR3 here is CASSSEIDTQYF. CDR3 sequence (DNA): TGTGCCAGCAGTTCCGAGATAGATACGCAGTATTTT.

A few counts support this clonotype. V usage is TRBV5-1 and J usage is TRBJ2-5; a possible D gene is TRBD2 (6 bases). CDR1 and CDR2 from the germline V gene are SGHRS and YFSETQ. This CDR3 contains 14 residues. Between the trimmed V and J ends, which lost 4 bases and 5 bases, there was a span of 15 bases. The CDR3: CASSGDSSRETQYF. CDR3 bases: TGCGCCAGCAGCGGGGACTCCTCCCGGGAGACCCAGTACTTC.

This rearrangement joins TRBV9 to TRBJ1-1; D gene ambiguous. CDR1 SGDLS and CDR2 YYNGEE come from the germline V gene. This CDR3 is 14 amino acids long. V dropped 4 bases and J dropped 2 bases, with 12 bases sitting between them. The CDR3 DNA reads TGTGCCAGCAGCCCCCACGGGAGCAACACTGAAGCTTTCTTT. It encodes CASSPHGSNTEAFF.

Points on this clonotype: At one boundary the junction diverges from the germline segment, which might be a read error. The CDR3 nucleotides read TGTGCCAGCAGCTTGGAATTGGGGGAGCTGTACTTC. Encoded protein: CASSLELGELYF. The chain carries TRBV5-4 and TRBJ2-7, with D perhaps matching TRBD1 or TRBD2 (5 bases each). Germline lookup yields CDR1 SGHNT and CDR2 YYREEE (reference sequence). There are 12 residues in the CDR3.

The CDR3 region is CASSLRGLAGGPSSYEQYF. The CDR3 nucleotides read TGTGCCAGCAGTTTACGGGGACTAGCGGGAGGTCCTAGCTCCTACGAGCAGTACTTC. The J gene is TRBJ2-7, the V gene TRBV12-3 or TRBV12-4, with 15 nucleotides matching TRBD2. This CDR3 comprises 19 residues. J gave up 0 bases and V 2 bases, and 8 bases lay outside the gene matches.

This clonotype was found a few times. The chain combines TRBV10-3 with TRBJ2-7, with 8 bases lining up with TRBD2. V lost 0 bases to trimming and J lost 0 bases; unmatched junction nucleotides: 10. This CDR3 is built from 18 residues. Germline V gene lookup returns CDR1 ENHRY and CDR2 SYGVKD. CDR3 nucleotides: TGTGCCATCAGTGAGTCGAGTTTCGATACTAGCGGCTCCTACGAGCAGTACTTC. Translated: CAISESSFDTSGSYEQYF.

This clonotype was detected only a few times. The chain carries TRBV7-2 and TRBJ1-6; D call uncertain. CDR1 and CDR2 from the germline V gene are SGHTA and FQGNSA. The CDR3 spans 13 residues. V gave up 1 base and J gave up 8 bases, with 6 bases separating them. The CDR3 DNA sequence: TGTGCCAGCAGCTTAGACACTGATTCACCCCTCCACTTT. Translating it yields CASSLDTDSPLHF.

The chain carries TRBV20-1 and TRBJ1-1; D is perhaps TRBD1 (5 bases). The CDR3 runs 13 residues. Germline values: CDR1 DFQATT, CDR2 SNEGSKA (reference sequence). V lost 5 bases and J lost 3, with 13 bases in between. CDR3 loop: CSAGGPRDTEAFF. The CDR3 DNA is TGCAGTGCTGGGGGACCCCGGGACACTGAAGCTTTCTTT.

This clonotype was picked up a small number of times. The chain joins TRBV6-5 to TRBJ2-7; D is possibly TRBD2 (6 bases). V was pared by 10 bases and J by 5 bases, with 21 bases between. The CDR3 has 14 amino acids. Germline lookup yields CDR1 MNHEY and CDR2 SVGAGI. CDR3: CATLMGGFWHEQYF. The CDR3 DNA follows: TGTGCCACCCTAATGGGGGGATTTTGGCACGAGCAGTACTTC.

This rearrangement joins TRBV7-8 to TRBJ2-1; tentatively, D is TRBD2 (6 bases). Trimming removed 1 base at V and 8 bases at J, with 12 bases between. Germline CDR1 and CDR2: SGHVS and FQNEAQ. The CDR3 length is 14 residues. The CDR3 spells CASSLVTRDYEQFF. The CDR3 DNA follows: TGTGCCAGCAGCTTAGTTACCCGGGACTATGAGCAGTTCTTC.

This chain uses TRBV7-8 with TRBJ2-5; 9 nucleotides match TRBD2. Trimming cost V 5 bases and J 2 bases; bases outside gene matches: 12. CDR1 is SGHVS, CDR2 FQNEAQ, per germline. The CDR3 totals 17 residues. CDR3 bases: TGTGCCAGCAGCCGACTGGCGGGAGGGGTAGCTCAAGAGACCCAGTACTTC. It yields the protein CASSRLAGGVAQETQYF. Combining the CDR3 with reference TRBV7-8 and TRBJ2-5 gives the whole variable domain GAGVSQSPRYKVAKRGQDVALRCDPISGHVSLFWYQQALGQGPEFLTYFQNEAQLDKSGLPSDRFFAERPEGSVSTLKIQRTQQEDSAVYLCASSRLAGGVAQETQYFGPGTRLLVL.

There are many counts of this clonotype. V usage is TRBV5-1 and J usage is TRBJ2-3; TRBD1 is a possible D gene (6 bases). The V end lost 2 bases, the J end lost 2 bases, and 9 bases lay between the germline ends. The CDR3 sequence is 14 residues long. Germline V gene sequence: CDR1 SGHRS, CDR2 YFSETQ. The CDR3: CASSFRQDTDTQYF. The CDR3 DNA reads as TGCGCCAGCAGCTTCAGACAGGACACAGATACGCAGTATTTT.

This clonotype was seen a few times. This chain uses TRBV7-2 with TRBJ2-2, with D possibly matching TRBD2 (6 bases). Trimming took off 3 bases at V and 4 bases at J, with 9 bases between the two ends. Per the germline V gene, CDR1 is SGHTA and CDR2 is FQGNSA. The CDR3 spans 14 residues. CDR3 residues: CASSFTSRTGELFF. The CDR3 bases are TGTGCCAGCAGCTTTACTAGCCGCACCGGGGAGCTGTTTTTT.

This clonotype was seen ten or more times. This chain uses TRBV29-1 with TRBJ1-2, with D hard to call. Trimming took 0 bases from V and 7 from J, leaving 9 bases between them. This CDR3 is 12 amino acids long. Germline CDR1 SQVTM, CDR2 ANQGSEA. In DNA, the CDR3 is TGCAGCGTTGAAGATCTTAGGGCTGGCTACACCTTC. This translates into CSVEDLRAGYTF.

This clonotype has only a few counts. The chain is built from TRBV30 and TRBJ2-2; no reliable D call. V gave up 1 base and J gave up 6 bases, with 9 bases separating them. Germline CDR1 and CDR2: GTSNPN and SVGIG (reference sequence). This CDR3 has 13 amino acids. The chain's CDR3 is CAWSEVLSGELFF. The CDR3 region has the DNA TGTGCCTGGAGTGAGGTTCTATCCGGGGAGCTGTTTTTT. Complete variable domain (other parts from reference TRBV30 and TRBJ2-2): SQTIHQWPATLVQPVGSPLSLECTVEGTSNPNLYWYRQAAGRGLQLLFYSVGIGQISSEVPQNLSASRPQDRQFILSSKKLLLSDSGFYLCAWSEVLSGELFFGEGSRLTVL.

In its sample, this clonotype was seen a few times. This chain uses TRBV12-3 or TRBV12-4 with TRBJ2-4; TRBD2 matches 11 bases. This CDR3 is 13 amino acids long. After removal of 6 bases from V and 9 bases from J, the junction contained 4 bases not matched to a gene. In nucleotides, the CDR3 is TGTGCCAGCAGCTCTAGCGGGAGGCGCATTCAGTACTTC. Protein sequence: CASSSSGRRIQYF.

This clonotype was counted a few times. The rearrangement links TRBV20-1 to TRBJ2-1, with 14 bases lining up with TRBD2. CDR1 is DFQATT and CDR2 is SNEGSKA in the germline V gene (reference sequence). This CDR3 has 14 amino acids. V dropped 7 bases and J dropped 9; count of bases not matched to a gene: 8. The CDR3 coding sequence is TGCAGTGTACCGGGACTAGCGGGAGCGGGTGAGCAGTTCTTC. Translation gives CSVPGLAGAGEQFF.

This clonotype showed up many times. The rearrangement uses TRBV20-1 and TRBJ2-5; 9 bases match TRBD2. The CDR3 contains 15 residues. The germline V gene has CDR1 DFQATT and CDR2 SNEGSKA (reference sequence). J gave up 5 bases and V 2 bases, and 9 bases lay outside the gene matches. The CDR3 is CSARKATSGVETQYF. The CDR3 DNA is TGCAGTGCTAGAAAGGCGACTAGCGGCGTGGAGACCCAGTACTTC.

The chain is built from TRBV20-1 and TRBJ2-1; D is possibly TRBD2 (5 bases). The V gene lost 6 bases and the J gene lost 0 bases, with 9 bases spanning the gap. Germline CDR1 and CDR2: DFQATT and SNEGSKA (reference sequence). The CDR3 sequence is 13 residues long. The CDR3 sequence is CSAWEFSYNEQFF. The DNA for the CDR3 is TGCAGTGCATGGGAGTTCTCCTACAATGAGCAGTTCTTC.

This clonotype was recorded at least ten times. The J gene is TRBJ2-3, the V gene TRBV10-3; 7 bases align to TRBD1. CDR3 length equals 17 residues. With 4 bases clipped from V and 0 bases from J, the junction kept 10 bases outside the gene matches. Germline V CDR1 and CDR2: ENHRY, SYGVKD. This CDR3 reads CAISGQADRASTDTQYF. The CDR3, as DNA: TGTGCCATCAGTGGACAAGCCGACAGGGCTAGCACAGATACGCAGTATTTT.

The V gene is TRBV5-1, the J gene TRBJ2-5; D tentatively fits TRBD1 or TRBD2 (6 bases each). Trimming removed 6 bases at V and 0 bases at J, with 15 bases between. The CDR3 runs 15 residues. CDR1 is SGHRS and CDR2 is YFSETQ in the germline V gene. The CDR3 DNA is TGCGCCAGCAAAGGGGGGCCGAGGGACCAAGAGACCCAGTACTTC. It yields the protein CASKGGPRDQETQYF.

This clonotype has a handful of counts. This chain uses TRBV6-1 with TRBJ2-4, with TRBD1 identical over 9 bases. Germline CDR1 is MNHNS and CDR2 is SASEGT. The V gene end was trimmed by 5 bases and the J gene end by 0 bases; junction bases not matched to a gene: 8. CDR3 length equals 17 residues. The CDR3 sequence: CASSRTGADLAKNIQYF. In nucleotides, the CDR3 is TGTGCCAGCAGTCGGACAGGGGCGGACCTAGCCAAAAACATTCAGTACTTC.

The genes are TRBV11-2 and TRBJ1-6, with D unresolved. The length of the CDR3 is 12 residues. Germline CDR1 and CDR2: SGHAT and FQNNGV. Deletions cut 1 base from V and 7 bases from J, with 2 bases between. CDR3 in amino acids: CASSLVNSPLHF. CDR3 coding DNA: TGTGCCAGCAGCTTAGTGAATTCACCCCTCCACTTT.

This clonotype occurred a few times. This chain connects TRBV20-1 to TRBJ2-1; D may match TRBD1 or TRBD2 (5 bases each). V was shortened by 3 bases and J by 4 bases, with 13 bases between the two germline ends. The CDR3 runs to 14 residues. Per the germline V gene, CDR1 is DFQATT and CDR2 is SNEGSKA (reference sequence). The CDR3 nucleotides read TGCAGTGCTAGTAAAGGGACGGGGTACAATGAGCAGTTCTTC. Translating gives CSASKGTGYNEQFF.

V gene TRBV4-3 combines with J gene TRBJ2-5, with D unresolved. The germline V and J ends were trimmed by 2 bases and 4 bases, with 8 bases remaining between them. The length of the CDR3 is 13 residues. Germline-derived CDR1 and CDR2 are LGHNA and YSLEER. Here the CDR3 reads CASSQNTGETQYF. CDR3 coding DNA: TGCGCCAGCAGCCAAAACACCGGAGAGACCCAGTACTTC.

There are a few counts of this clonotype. CDR3 in amino acids: CASSLDLWYEQYF. The CDR3 DNA sequence: TGTGCCAGCAGCTTAGACCTGTGGTACGAGCAGTACTTC. The chain recombines TRBV7-2 with TRBJ2-7, with D unclear. Trimming took 1 base from V and 4 from J, leaving 8 bases between them. Germline values: CDR1 SGHTA, CDR2 FQGNSA. The CDR3 covers 13 residues.

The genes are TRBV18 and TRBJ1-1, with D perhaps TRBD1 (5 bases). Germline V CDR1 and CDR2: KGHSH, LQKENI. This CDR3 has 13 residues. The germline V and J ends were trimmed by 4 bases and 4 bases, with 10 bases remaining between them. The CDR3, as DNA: TGTGCCAGCTCACAGAAGGGGATCACTGAAGCTTTCTTT. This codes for CASSQKGITEAFF. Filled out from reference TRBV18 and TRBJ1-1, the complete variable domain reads NAGVMQNPRHLVRRRGQEARLRCSPMKGHSHVYWYRQLPEEGLKFMVYLQKENIIDESGMPKERFSAEFPKEGPSILRIQQVVRGDSAAYFCASSQKGITEAFFGQGTRLTVV.

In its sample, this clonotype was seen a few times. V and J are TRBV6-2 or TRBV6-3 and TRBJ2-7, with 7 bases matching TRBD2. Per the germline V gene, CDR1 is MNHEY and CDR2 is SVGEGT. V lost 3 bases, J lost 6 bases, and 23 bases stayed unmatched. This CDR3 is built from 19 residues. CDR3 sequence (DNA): TGTGCCAGCAGTTATCTTCCGCTCATACTACCGCGGGAGATGGTCGAGCAGTACTTC. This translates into CASSYLPLILPREMVEQYF.